The sequence of this T cell receptor (beta chain) was determined in a study of blood T cells in healthy people across ages. Study as a whole: About one barcoded beta molecule per two T cells was captured by template switching. The study's findings and limits: Because donor CMV status was unknown, expanded clonotype changes were possibly confounded.

Combining a sample-barcoded 5' primer with a J-beta primer mix, a second PCR ran for roughly 7 to 12 cycles. TCRdb reprocessed the 5' RACE reads via MiXCR and lists one record per CDR3 protein. The table records about 1.1 million distinct CDR3 sequences, under 40% of them present only once. Deletions cut 1 base from V and 4 bases from J, with 12 bases between. Germline lookup yields CDR1 SGDLS and CDR2 YYNGEE. This CDR3 has 15 amino acids. Comment on this clonotype: Its antigen is as yet unknown.

The sequencing sample was made of blood. J is TRBJ1-5 and V is TRBV9; TRBD1 might be the D (5 bases). The source of this sequence is a man younger than 35 in good health. CDR3 loop: CASSVSDRPNQPQHF. The CDR3 region has the DNA TGTGCCAGCAGCGTATCTGACAGACCAAATCAGCCCCAGCATTTT.